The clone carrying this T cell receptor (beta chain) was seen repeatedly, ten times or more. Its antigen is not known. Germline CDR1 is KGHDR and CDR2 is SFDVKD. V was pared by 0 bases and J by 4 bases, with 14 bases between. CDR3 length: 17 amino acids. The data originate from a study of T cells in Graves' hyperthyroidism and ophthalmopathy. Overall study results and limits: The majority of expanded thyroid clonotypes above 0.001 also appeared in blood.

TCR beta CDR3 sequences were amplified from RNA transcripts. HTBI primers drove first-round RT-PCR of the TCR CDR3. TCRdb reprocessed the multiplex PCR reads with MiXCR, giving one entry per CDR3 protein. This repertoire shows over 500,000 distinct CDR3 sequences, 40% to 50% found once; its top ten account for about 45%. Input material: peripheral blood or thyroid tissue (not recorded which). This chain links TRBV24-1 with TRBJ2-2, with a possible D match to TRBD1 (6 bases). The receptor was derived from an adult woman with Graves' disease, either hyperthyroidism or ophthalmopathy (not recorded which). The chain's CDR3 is CATSDLQPQGFTGELFF. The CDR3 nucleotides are TGTGCCACCAGTGATTTGCAGCCCCAGGGGTTCACCGGGGAGCTGTTTTTT.